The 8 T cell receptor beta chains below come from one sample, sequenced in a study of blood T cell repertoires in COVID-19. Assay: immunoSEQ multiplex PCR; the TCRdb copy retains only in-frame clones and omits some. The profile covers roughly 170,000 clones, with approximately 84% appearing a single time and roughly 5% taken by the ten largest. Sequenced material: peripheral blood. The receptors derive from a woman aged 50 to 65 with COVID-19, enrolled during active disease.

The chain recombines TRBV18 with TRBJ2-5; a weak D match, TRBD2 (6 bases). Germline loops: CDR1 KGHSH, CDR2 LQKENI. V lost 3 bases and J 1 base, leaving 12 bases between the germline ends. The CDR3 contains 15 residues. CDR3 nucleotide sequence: TGTGCCAGCTCACCCCCGGGACTTAGCCAAGAGACCCAGTACTTC. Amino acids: CASSPPGLSQETQYF.

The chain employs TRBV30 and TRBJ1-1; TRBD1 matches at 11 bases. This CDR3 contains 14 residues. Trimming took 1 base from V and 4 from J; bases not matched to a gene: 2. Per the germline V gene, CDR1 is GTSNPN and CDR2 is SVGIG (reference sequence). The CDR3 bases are TGTGCCTGGAGTGAAGGGACAGGGGGCACTGAAGCTTTCTTT. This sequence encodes CAWSEGTGGTEAFF.

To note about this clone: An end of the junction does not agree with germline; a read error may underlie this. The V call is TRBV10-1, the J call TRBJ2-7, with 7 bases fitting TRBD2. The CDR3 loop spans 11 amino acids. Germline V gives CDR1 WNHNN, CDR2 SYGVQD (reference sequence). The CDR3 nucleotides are TGCGCCAGCAGTGATGGCGGGGGTTTCTTCTTC. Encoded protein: CASSDGGGFFF.

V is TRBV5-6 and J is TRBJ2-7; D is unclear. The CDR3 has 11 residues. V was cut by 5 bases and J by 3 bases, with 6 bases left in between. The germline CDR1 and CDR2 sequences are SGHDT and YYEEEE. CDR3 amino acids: CASSFRYEQYF. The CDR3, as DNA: TGTGCCAGCAGTTTCCGCTACGAGCAGTACTTC.

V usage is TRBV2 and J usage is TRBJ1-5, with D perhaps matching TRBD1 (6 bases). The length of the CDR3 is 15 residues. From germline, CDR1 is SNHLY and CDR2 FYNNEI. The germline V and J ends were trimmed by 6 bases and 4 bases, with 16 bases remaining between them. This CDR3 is CASSPGRTENQPQHF. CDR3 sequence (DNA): TGTGCCAGCAGCCCGGGGCGGACAGAAAATCAGCCCCAGCATTTT.

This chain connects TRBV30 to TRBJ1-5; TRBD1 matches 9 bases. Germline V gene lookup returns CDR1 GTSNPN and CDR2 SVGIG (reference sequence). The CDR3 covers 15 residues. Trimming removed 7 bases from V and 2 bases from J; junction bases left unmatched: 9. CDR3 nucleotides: TGTGCCTACCGGGACAGGGAGCGGGGCAATCAGCCCCAGCATTTT. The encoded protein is CAYRDRERGNQPQHF.

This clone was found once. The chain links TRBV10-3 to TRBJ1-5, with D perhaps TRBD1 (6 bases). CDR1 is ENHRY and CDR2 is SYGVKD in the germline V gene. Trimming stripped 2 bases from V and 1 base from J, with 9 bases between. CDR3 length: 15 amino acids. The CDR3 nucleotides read TGTGCCATCAGTGAGGGGGGCCCAAGCAATCAGCCCCAGCATTTT. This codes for CAISEGGPSNQPQHF.

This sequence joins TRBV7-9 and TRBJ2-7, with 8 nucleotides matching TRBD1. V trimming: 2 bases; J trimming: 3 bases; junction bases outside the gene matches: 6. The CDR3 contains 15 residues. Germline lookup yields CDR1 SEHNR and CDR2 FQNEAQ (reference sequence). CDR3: CASSLYPGGSYEQYF. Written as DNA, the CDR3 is TGTGCCAGCAGCTTATACCCAGGGGGCAGCTACGAGCAGTACTTC.